The 29 T cell receptor beta chains below come from one sample, sequenced in a study of blood T cell repertoires in COVID-19. Produced via immunoSEQ multiplex PCR; TCRdb's table is partial and in-frame only. The sample has nearly 250,000 clones, 86% seen once. The sequenced material came from peripheral blood. The origin of the receptors is a woman older than 75 with COVID-19, enrolled during active disease.

CDR3 residues: CASSIRDSLNNEQFF. For the CDR3, the DNA is TGTGCCAGTAGTATCCGGGACAGCCTTAACAATGAGCAGTTCTTC. The chain carries TRBV19 and TRBJ2-1; 7 bases agree with TRBD1. CDR3 length equals 15 residues. Trimming at V came to 3 bases and at J to 5 bases, leaving 7 bases not matched to a gene. The V gene's germline CDR1 is LNHDA and CDR2 SQIVND (reference sequence). Together with reference TRBV19 and TRBJ2-1, the CDR3 gives the full variable domain: DGGITQSPKYLFRKEGQNVTLSCEQNLNHDAMYWYRQDPGQGLRLIYYSQIVNDFQKGDIAEGYSVSREKKESFPLTVTSAQKNPTAFYLCASSIRDSLNNEQFFGPGTRLTVL.

CDR3 sequence reads: CASSFIVGGSTEAFF. CDR3 coding DNA: TGTGCCAGCAGCTTCATAGTAGGCGGCAGCACTGAAGCTTTCTTT. The rearrangement joins TRBV5-5 to TRBJ1-1; D not certain. The germline CDR1 and CDR2 sequences are SGHKS and YYEKEE (reference sequence). V dropped 2 bases and J dropped 4 bases, with 15 bases sitting between them. The CDR3 spans 15 residues.

J is TRBJ2-1 and V is TRBV5-8, with D tentatively TRBD2 (6 bases). CDR1 is SGHTS and CDR2 is YDEGEE in the germline V gene. Trimming left V 7 bases short and J 0 bases short, with 14 bases between. CDR3 size: 15 residues. CDR3 sequence: CASPSGGSSYNEQFF. DNA of the CDR3: TGTGCCAGCCCCTCCGGAGGGAGCTCCTACAATGAGCAGTTCTTC. The full variable domain, its missing parts supplied by reference TRBV5-8 and TRBJ2-1, is EAGVTQSPTHLIKTRGQQATLRCSPISGHTSVYWYQQALGLGLQFLLWYDEGEERNRGNFPPRFSGRQFPNYSSELNVNALELEDSALYLCASPSGGSSYNEQFFGPGTRLTVL.

The chain is built from TRBV18 and TRBJ2-7; 7 nucleotides match TRBD1. With 1 base clipped from V and 3 bases from J, the junction kept 12 bases outside the gene matches. Germline V gene sequence: CDR1 KGHSH, CDR2 LQKENI. The CDR3 contains 17 residues. The CDR3 DNA sequence: TGTGCCAGCTCACCACGGGTGCCGACAGGGCTATTCTACGAGCAGTACTTC. Translating it yields CASSPRVPTGLFYEQYF.

This chain connects TRBV5-1 to TRBJ1-6; 7 bases fit TRBD1. Trimming took 0 bases from V and 10 from J; bases not matched to a gene: 4. CDR3 length: 14 residues. CDR1 and CDR2 from the germline V gene are SGHRS and YFSETQ. The CDR3: CASSLDRGLSPLHF. As DNA, the CDR3 is TGCGCCAGCAGCTTGGACAGGGGTTTATCACCCCTCCACTTT.

The chain links TRBV6-5 to TRBJ2-7, with 12 nucleotides matching TRBD1. The CDR3 runs to 15 residues. Germline assignment: CDR1 MNHEY and CDR2 SVGAGI. J was trimmed by 6 bases and V by 4 bases; bases with no gene match: 7. Here the CDR3 DNA reads TGTGCCAGCAGTTTCACCGGGACAGGGGGCGGCGAGCAGTACTTC. This encodes CASSFTGTGGGEQYF.

The chain is built from TRBV19 and TRBJ2-6; D remains ambiguous. The CDR3 has 15 residues. The V gene lost 3 bases and the J gene lost 0 bases, with 6 bases spanning the gap. From germline, CDR1 is LNHDA and CDR2 SQIVND (reference sequence). CDR3 nucleotide sequence: TGTGCCAGTAGTATTGGCGGCTCTGGGGCCAACGTCCTGACTTTC. Its translation is CASSIGGSGANVLTF. The entire variable domain, with the rest obtained from reference TRBV19 and TRBJ2-6, is as follows: DGGITQSPKYLFRKEGQNVTLSCEQNLNHDAMYWYRQDPGQGLRLIYYSQIVNDFQKGDIAEGYSVSREKKESFPLTVTSAQKNPTAFYLCASSIGGSGANVLTFGAGSRLTVL.

This clone was detected once. Here the CDR3 DNA reads TGCGCCAGCAGCATGATACAGGGCCCCTATGGCTACACCTTC. Translated, it gives CASSMIQGPYGYTF. V is TRBV5-1 and J is TRBJ1-2; weak D call: TRBD1 (6 bases). V lost 4 bases and J 4 bases, leaving 14 bases between the germline ends. The CDR3 contains 14 residues. Germline V CDR1 and CDR2: SGHRS, YFSETQ.

In its sample, this clone was seen a few times. This sequence joins TRBV6-5 and TRBJ1-5; possibly TRBD1 for D (5 bases). With 7 bases removed from V and 7 bases from J, the gap between germline ends came to 14 bases. The CDR3 loop spans 13 amino acids. Germline lookup yields CDR1 MNHEY and CDR2 SVGAGI. The CDR3 bases are TGTGCCAGCATGCGGGGGTCCGGCCAGCCCCAGCATTTT. The encoded protein is CASMRGSGQPQHF.

This chain connects TRBV21-1 to TRBJ2-7; TRBD1, the D gene given by the table, was not confirmed from the DNA. TRBV21-1 is a documented pseudogene. This CDR3 is 16 amino acids long. This CDR3 is CASSKAVIKQTNEQYF. The CDR3 nucleotides read TGTGCCAGCAGCAAAGCTGTGATTAAACAAACAAACGAGCAGTACTTC.

The V call is TRBV5-1, the J call TRBJ1-3; D is undetermined. In germline, CDR1 is SGHRS, CDR2 YFSETQ. CDR3 length equals 15 residues. V was clipped by 0 bases and J by 4 bases, with 11 bases between them. CDR3 amino acids: CASSLVPGSGNTIYF. Written as DNA, the CDR3 is TGCGCCAGCAGCTTGGTCCCAGGCTCAGGAAACACCATATATTTT. Full variable domain (outside the CDR3, taken from reference TRBV5-1 and TRBJ1-3): KAGVTQTPRYLIKTRGQQVTLSCSPISGHRSVSWYQQTPGQGLQFLFEYFSETQRNKGNFPGRFSGRQFSNSRSEMNVSTLELGDSALYLCASSLVPGSGNTIYFGEGSWLTVV.

The chain recombines TRBV5-6 with TRBJ2-1, with unresolved D. This CDR3 comprises 12 residues. The ends were cut back, 4 bases at V and 8 bases at J, with 10 bases in the middle. Germline lookup yields CDR1 SGHDT and CDR2 YYEEEE. The CDR3 sequence is CASSLGTHEQFF. The CDR3 DNA follows: TGTGCCAGCAGCCTGGGAACTCATGAGCAGTTCTTC.

This rearrangement joins TRBV19 to TRBJ2-3, with 12 bases matching TRBD2. Germline loops: CDR1 LNHDA, CDR2 SQIVND (reference sequence). This CDR3 comprises 15 residues. The junction had 5 bases not matched to a gene; V was cut back by 6 bases and J by 4 bases. CDR3 in amino acids: CASRRASGGADTQYF. The CDR3 DNA reads TGTGCCAGTAGGAGGGCTAGCGGGGGGGCAGATACGCAGTATTTT.

This clone was recorded a few times. CDR3 sequence (DNA): TGTGCCAGCAGTGAAACAGGTGGAGTTAGCAATCAGCCCCAGCATTTT. Amino acid sequence: CASSETGGVSNQPQHF. This chain links TRBV6-1 with TRBJ1-5, with a possible D match to TRBD1 (5 bases). The CDR3 has 16 residues. The V gene lost 2 bases and the J gene lost 0 bases, with 11 bases spanning the gap. CDR1 and CDR2 from the germline V gene are MNHNS and SASEGT.

This clone is a singleton in its sample. The CDR3 coding sequence is TGTGCAACAGGGGAGGAAGATGAGCAGTTCTTC. Translation gives CATGEEDEQFF. The chain carries TRBV28 and TRBJ2-1, with D possibly matching TRBD1 (7 bases). CDR3 length: 11 amino acids. Germline CDR1 MDHEN, CDR2 SYDVKM.

The chain has TRBV25-1 and TRBJ1-1; D may be TRBD1 (6 bases). Germline CDR1 reads MGHDK; CDR2 reads SYGVNS. The CDR3 spans 13 residues. V lost 4 bases and J lost 4, with 10 bases in between. The CDR3 loop is CASSVQGSTEAFF. The CDR3 nucleotides read TGTGCCAGCAGTGTGCAGGGGAGCACTGAAGCTTTCTTT.

The chain links TRBV10-1 to TRBJ1-2; D is uncertain. Germline assignment: CDR1 WNHNN and CDR2 SYGVQD (reference sequence). The CDR3 covers 12 residues. The V end lost 3 bases, the J end lost 2 bases, and 4 bases lay between the germline ends. The CDR3 spells CASSDRNYGYTF. CDR3 nucleotide sequence: TGCGCCAGCAGTGACAGGAACTATGGCTACACCTTC.

This chain connects TRBV4-2 to TRBJ2-5; the match to TRBD2 covers 12 bases. This CDR3 is built from 19 residues. J lost 0 bases, V lost 0 bases, and 8 bases had no gene match. Germline V gene lookup returns CDR1 LGHNA and CDR2 YNFKEQ. Written as DNA, the CDR3 is TGTGCCAGCAGCCAAGATGCAGGACTAGCGGGGCTGTACCAAGAGACCCAGTACTTC. The encoded protein is CASSQDAGLAGLYQETQYF.

The rearrangement links TRBV6-5 to TRBJ1-5; D ambiguous. This CDR3 is 13 amino acids long. Germline V gives CDR1 MNHEY, CDR2 SVGAGI. V was shortened by 10 bases and J by 2 bases, with 12 bases between the two germline ends. The chain's CDR3 is CATFNTRNQPQHF. The DNA for the CDR3 is TGTGCCACCTTTAACACGCGCAATCAGCCCCAGCATTTT.

The rearrangement links TRBV11-2 to TRBJ2-1, with 13 bases lining up with TRBD2. This CDR3 has 16 residues. The germline CDR1 and CDR2 sequences are SGHAT and FQNNGV. The trim removed 5 bases at V and 4 bases at J, leaving 5 bases unmatched. DNA of the CDR3: TGTGCCAGCAGCGCCGGGACTAGCGGGACGTACAATGAGCAGTTCTTC. Translated: CASSAGTSGTYNEQFF.

The rearrangement uses TRBV13 and TRBJ1-4; TRBD1 aligns across 8 bases. V dropped 4 bases and J dropped 8; count of bases not matched to a gene: 6. The CDR3 sequence is 14 residues long. The germline V gene has CDR1 PRHDT and CDR2 FYEKMQ (reference sequence). The CDR3, as DNA: TGTGCCAGCAGCTATCAGGGGGCCGGGGAAAAACTGTTTTTT. As protein: CASSYQGAGEKLFF.

V is TRBV19 and J is TRBJ1-1; D is perhaps TRBD1 (5 bases). The CDR3 is made up of 14 amino acids. In germline, CDR1 is LNHDA, CDR2 SQIVND (reference sequence). This CDR3 is CAVRDGSLGTEAFF. CDR3 in DNA: TGTGCTGTCCGGGACGGGAGTCTCGGGACTGAAGCTTTCTTT.

The chain recombines TRBV18 with TRBJ1-3; D call uncertain. The V gene lost 3 bases and the J gene lost 0 bases, with 12 bases spanning the gap. Germline-derived CDR1 and CDR2 are KGHSH and LQKENI. This CDR3 contains 16 residues. The DNA of the CDR3 is TGTGCCAGCTCACCGATAGAGAGTCTCTCTGGAAACACCATATATTTT. This codes for CASSPIESLSGNTIYF.

V gene TRBV5-1 combines with J gene TRBJ2-1, with D possibly matching TRBD2 (5 bases). This CDR3 region has 11 residues. Deletions cut 4 bases from V and 10 bases from J, with 9 bases between. Germline lookup yields CDR1 SGHRS and CDR2 YFSETQ. CDR3 loop: CASSPDYEQFF. Written as DNA, the CDR3 is TGCGCCAGCAGCCCTGACTACGAGCAGTTCTTC.

V and J are TRBV19 and TRBJ1-5, with 8 positions matching TRBD1. V lost 6 bases and J lost 8; bases outside the gene matches: 9. This CDR3 has 14 amino acids. The germline CDR1 and CDR2 sequences are LNHDA and SQIVND (reference sequence). The CDR3: CASSRLQGAEPQHF. As DNA, the CDR3 is TGTGCCAGTAGCCGCCTCCAGGGGGCAGAGCCCCAGCATTTT.

The V call is TRBV25-1, the J call TRBJ1-4, with D unclear. Germline CDR1 and CDR2: MGHDK and SYGVNS. The CDR3 is 14 residues long. V dropped 3 bases and J dropped 6 bases, with 11 bases sitting between them. CDR3 coding DNA: TGTGCCAGCAGTGACATGAATACTTATGAAAAACTGTTTTTT. Amino acids: CASSDMNTYEKLFF.

The CDR3 bases are TGTGCCAGCTCACCTATGGACAGTGCCAAAAACATTCAGTACTTC. This encodes CASSPMDSAKNIQYF. The chain combines TRBV18 with TRBJ2-4; maybe TRBD1 (6 bases). V gave up 3 bases and J gave up 1 base, with 10 bases separating them. The germline V gene encodes CDR1 KGHSH and CDR2 LQKENI. This CDR3 contains 15 residues.

The chain joins TRBV6-4 to TRBJ2-1; D perhaps matches TRBD1 (6 bases). The germline CDR1 and CDR2 sequences are MRHNA and SNTAGT. Trimming took off 6 bases at V and 7 bases at J, with 16 bases between the two ends. This CDR3 is 14 amino acids long. DNA of the CDR3: TGTGCCAGCAGAAAGAGCCGGGACACGAATGAGCAGTTCTTC. This gives the protein CASRKSRDTNEQFF.

The chain uses TRBV5-1 and TRBJ2-3, with D perhaps TRBD2 (7 bases). V was clipped by 2 bases and J by 1 base, with 11 bases between them. Germline values: CDR1 SGHRS, CDR2 YFSETQ. CDR3 size: 15 residues. The CDR3 region has the DNA TGCGCCAGCAGCTTATGGGGGGGCGGCACAGATACGCAGTATTTT. Its translation: CASSLWGGGTDTQYF.